These T cell receptor beta chains were read from a single sample in a study of shared clonotypes between healthy human individuals. The repertoire was sequenced with immunoSEQ multiplex PCR; TCRdb's copy has only in-frame clones and lacks some. The sample lists under 1,900,000 clones, around 98.5% occurring once. Sequences were obtained from naive CD4+ T cells sorted from blood. These receptors came from a young man in good health. Each CDR3 is given with its conserved first and last residue. Fields, in order: J gene, clone size, D gene, V gene, CDR3 DNA, CDR3 protein. A D gene is named only where the DNA matches it firmly. Size is omitted from some rows. Given values are once, few, many or a class for expanded clones.

>TRBJ2-5|-|-|TRBV29-1
TGCAGCGTCCCGACAAGGGGAGAGGGGGAGACCCAGTACTTC
CSVPTRGEGETQYF
>TRBJ2-1|-|TRBD2|TRBV11-3
TGTGCCAGCAGCTTAGCGGCTAGCGGGAGCCACAATGAGCAGTTCTTC
CASSLAASGSHNEQFF
>TRBJ2-1|-|TRBD2|TRBV7-2
TGTGCCAGCAGCTCAGCGGGACTAGCGGATGAGCAGTTCTTC
CASSSAGLADEQFF
>TRBJ2-2|-|TRBD2|TRBV5-4
TGTGCCAGCAGCTTCCCCGGGAGGGGCACCGGGGAGCTGTTTTTT
CASSFPGRGTGELFF
>TRBJ2-1|-|TRBD2|TRBV7-9
TGTGCCAGCAGGAGGGCGGGGGTAAATGAGCAGTTCTTC
CASRRAGVNEQFF
>TRBJ2-7|once|-|TRBV11-2
TGTGCCAGCACCCGGACAGCGAACGTGGGCCCCAAGCCCTACGAGCAGTACTTC
CASTRTANVGPKPYEQYF
>TRBJ2-7|-|TRBD2|TRBV5-6
TGTGCCAGCAGCTTTGCCGGGGGGTACGAGCAGTACTTC
CASSFAGGYEQYF
>TRBJ2-1|-|-|TRBV5-5
TGTGCCAGCAGCCCCAGTAGCGCCGCCCTTGTCTACAATGAGCAGTTCTTC
CASSPSSAALVYNEQFF
>TRBJ2-6|-|-|TRBV28
TGTGCCAGCAGTTTATATAATCCGGGGGCCTCTGCGGGAGGGGCCAACGTCCTGACTTTC
CASSLYNPGASAGGANVLTF
>TRBJ1-5|-|TRBD1|TRBV5-8
TGTGCCAGCAGCTCCGGACAGGGCGGTCAGCCCCAGCATTTT
CASSSGQGGQPQHF
>TRBJ2-5|once|-|TRBV9
TGTGCCAGCAGCTCTACCGCAGGGTCTGGGGAGACCCAGTACTTC
CASSSTAGSGETQYF
>TRBJ2-7|-|-|TRBV5-1
TGCGCCAGCAGCTTGATGGGGTCGTCTCTCCCTCAAGTCTACGAGCAGTACTTC
CASSLMGSSLPQVYEQYF
>TRBJ1-3|-|-|TRBV5-1
TGCGCCAGCCAGCCAACTGGGTCCGACTCTGGAAACACCATATATTTT
CASQPTGSDSGNTIYF
>TRBJ2-3|-|-|TRBV28
TGTGCCAGCAGTTTATTGAGTGGACTCAGCACAGATACGCAGTATTTT
CASSLLSGLSTDTQYF
>TRBJ2-2|-|TRBD1|TRBV2
TGTGCCAGCAGACAGGGGGTGAACACCGGGGAGCTGTTTTTT
CASRQGVNTGELFF
>TRBJ2-2|-|-|TRBV9
TGTGCCAGCAGCGCGTATCATTTCACCGGGGAGCTGTTTTTT
CASSAYHFTGELFF
>TRBJ1-5|-|-|TRBV7-2
TGTGCCAGCAGCTCCAGCAAAAGTAATCAGCCCCAGCATTTT
CASSSSKSNQPQHF
>TRBJ2-2|-|-|TRBV5-1
TGCGCCAGCAGCTTCGCGAACACCGGGGAGCTGTTTTTT
CASSFANTGELFF
>TRBJ2-7|-|-|TRBV11-2
TGTGCCAGCAGCTTAGTGCGGGACCACTCCTACGAGCAGTACTTC
CASSLVRDHSYEQYF
>TRBJ1-5|-|-|TRBV28
TGTGCCAGCAGTTTAGGCCTGAGCAATCAGCCCCAGCATTTT
CASSLGLSNQPQHF
>TRBJ1-2|-|-|TRBV18
TGTGCCAGCTCACCGAGATTACAGGAGCCGTATGGCTACACCTTC
CASSPRLQEPYGYTF
>TRBJ2-1|-|TRBD1|TRBV6-5
TGTGCCAGCAGGACCGGGACAGGTTTTTCCAATGAGCAGTTCTTC
CASRTGTGFSNEQFF
>TRBJ1-5|once|-|TRBV6-5
TGTGCCAGCAGTTACAGGCAGGGTTTCAATCAGCCCCAGCATTTT
CASSYRQGFNQPQHF
>TRBJ2-1|-|TRBD1|TRBV28
TGTGCCAGCAGCAAGTTGGGACAGGGGCGACACAATGAGCAGTTCTTC
CASSKLGQGRHNEQFF
>TRBJ2-7|-|-|TRBV19
TGTGCCAGTAGTACGATTTTCCAGGGTTGGTCCGAGCAGTACTTC
CASSTIFQGWSEQYF
>TRBJ1-5|-|TRBD1|TRBV7-2
TGTGCCAGCAGCTTAAAGGGGGCGGGTCAGCCCCAGCATTTT
CASSLKGAGQPQHF
>TRBJ2-5|-|-|TRBV29-1
TGCAGCGTTGAAGATCCAGACAGACGGGAGACCCAGTACTTC
CSVEDPDRRETQYF
>TRBJ2-7|-|-|TRBV6-1
TGTGCCAGCAGTGCGCACAGGGTCTACGAGCAGTACTTC
CASSAHRVYEQYF
>TRBJ2-1|-|TRBD2|TRBV7-6
TGTGCCAGCAGCTTACCTGCCCCTGGACTAGCGGGAATTGATGAGCAGTTCTTC
CASSLPAPGLAGIDEQFF
>TRBJ1-2|-|-|TRBV7-9
TGTGCCAGCAGCTTCAGGGTAGACTATGGCTACACCTTC
CASSFRVDYGYTF
>TRBJ2-7|-|-|TRBV19
TGTGCCAGTAGCTACCGGGACCGAAGCTACGAGCAGTACTTC
CASSYRDRSYEQYF
>TRBJ2-6|-|-|TRBV10-3
TGTGCCATCAGTGACCTCGGGACGACTGGGGCCAACGTCCTGACTTTC
CAISDLGTTGANVLTF